These 31 T cell receptor beta chains originate from one sample sequenced in a study of cytomegalovirus exposure and HLA in healthy donors. The repertoire was sequenced with immunoSEQ multiplex PCR; TCRdb's copy has only in-frame clones and lacks some. The sample has 75,000 to 90,000 clones; roughly 94% are singletons. Sequenced: PBMCs. All receptors derive from a woman in her late teens or twenties in good health and CMV-seronegative.

This sequence joins TRBV15 and TRBJ1-1, with TRBD1 matching over 8 bases. Unmatched junction bases numbered 6, after V lost 4 bases and J lost 5 bases. Germline V gives CDR1 LNHNV, CDR2 YYDKDF (reference sequence). The CDR3 is made up of 14 amino acids. CDR3 sequence reads: CATSMGQVGTEAFF. Written as DNA, the CDR3 is TGTGCCACCAGCATGGGACAGGTTGGAACTGAAGCTTTCTTT.

The chain combines TRBV6-4 with TRBJ2-2; 8 nucleotides agree with TRBD2. Germline V gene sequence: CDR1 MRHNA, CDR2 SNTAGT. The CDR3 has 14 residues. With V trimmed by 8 bases and J by 5 bases, 7 bases remained unmatched. The DNA for the CDR3 is TGTGCCAGCTCATTACTAGCGGAGACCGGGGAGCTGTTTTTT. The encoded protein is CASSLLAETGELFF.

Regarding this clone: The junction and the germline gene differ at one end; a read error may be behind it. The CDR3 here is CASSPPVIF. The CDR3, as DNA: TGTGCCAGCAGCCCCCCCGTAATCTTC. The V gene is TRBV28, the J gene TRBJ2-1; D gene unclear. The V gene's germline CDR1 is MDHEN and CDR2 SYDVKM. CDR3 length: 9 amino acids. The variable domain in full, completed from reference TRBV28 and TRBJ2-1, reads DVKVTQSSRYLVKRTGEKVFLECVQDMDHENMFWYRQDPGLGLRLIYFSYDVKMKEKGDIPEGYSVSREKKERFSLILESASTNQTSMYLCASSPPVIFGPGTRLTVL.

The CDR3 loop is CASSPLITDYGYTF. The CDR3 coding sequence is TGTGCCAGCAGTCCACTAATCACGGACTATGGCTACACCTTC. The chain carries TRBV6-5 and TRBJ1-2; no definite D call. The V end was cut by 5 bases, the J end by 3 bases, with 13 bases between. From germline, CDR1 is MNHEY and CDR2 SVGAGI. The CDR3 sequence is 14 residues long.

The V call is TRBV28, the J call TRBJ2-3; 12 nucleotides agree with TRBD2. V lost 0 bases to trimming and J lost 0 bases; unmatched junction nucleotides: 4. CDR1 MDHEN and CDR2 SYDVKM come from the germline V gene. CDR3 length: 18 residues. The DNA of the CDR3 is TGTGCCAGCAGTTTATGGCCTAGCGGGAGGGCTAGCACAGATACGCAGTATTTT. Protein: CASSLWPSGRASTDTQYF.

DNA of the CDR3: TGTGCCAGCAGCGTAGTTCCAGGCACGGAAGATACGCAGTATTTT. It translates to CASSVVPGTEDTQYF. The J gene is TRBJ2-3, the V gene TRBV9; no clear D gene. This CDR3 spans 15 amino acids. CDR1 is SGDLS and CDR2 is YYNGEE in the germline V gene. V lost 0 bases to trimming and J lost 5 bases, with 13 bases between them.

This chain uses TRBV2 with TRBJ2-1; possible D gene TRBD2, 5 bases. Per the germline V gene, CDR1 is SNHLY and CDR2 is FYNNEI. This CDR3 has 12 residues. Trimming pared 2 bases from V and 10 bases from J, leaving 9 bases between. DNA of the CDR3: TGTGCCAGCAGTGAACGGAGCGGAGAGCAGTTCTTC. Translation: CASSERSGEQFF.

This clone occurred once. This chain links TRBV27 with TRBJ1-2; a weak D match, TRBD1 (6 bases). CDR3 length: 13 amino acids. Germline V lookup: CDR1 MNHEY, CDR2 SMNVEV (reference sequence). Deletions cut 5 bases from V and 9 bases from J, with 16 bases between. CDR3 region: CASSQDSRYRYTF. The DNA for the CDR3 is TGTGCCAGCAGTCAGGACAGCCGCTACCGCTACACCTTC.

The chain has TRBV4-3 and TRBJ2-6; 10 nucleotides agree with TRBD1. The junction had 6 bases not matched to a gene; V was cut back by 0 bases and J by 4 bases. This CDR3 spans 18 amino acids. CDR1 LGHNA and CDR2 YSLEER come from the germline V gene. CDR3 region: CASSQDWGQGTGANVLTF. The CDR3 nucleotides are TGCGCCAGCAGCCAAGATTGGGGACAGGGGACCGGGGCCAACGTCCTGACTTTC.

The rearrangement joins TRBV25-1 to TRBJ1-1, with 8 bases identical to TRBD1. This CDR3 has 16 amino acids. J was trimmed by 4 bases and V by 4 bases; bases with no gene match: 11. Looked up from germline, CDR1 is MGHDK and CDR2 is SYGVNS. CDR3 sequence (DNA): TGTGCCAGCAGTGGGAGGGACAGGAGGTTATCCACTGAAGCTTTCTTT. Its protein product is CASSGRDRRLSTEAFF.

This clone appeared once. The gene calls are TRBV10-3 and TRBJ2-7; TRBD2 is a possible D gene (6 bases). Germline CDR1 reads ENHRY; CDR2 reads SYGVKD. CDR3 length: 14 amino acids. Trimming took off 2 bases at V and 12 bases at J, with 20 bases between the two ends. This chain's CDR3 is CAISEPGTLFDRYF. The CDR3 nucleotides are TGTGCCATCAGTGAGCCAGGGACTCTATTTGATCGGTACTTC.

This chain's CDR3 is CASGLVLGQGAPEQYF. The CDR3 region has the DNA TGTGCTAGTGGTTTGGTACTGGGACAGGGGGCCCCCGAGCAGTACTTC. The rearrangement links TRBV12-5 to TRBJ2-7; 12 bases are a match to TRBD1. V dropped 0 bases and J dropped 6; count of bases not matched to a gene: 6. CDR1 and CDR2 (germline): LGHNT, FRNRAP. The CDR3 extends over 16 amino acids.

This chain links TRBV4-3 with TRBJ2-2; D unclear. Germline loops: CDR1 LGHNA, CDR2 YSLEER. CDR3 length: 15 residues. The V end lost 5 bases, the J end lost 4 bases, and 14 bases lay between the germline ends. The chain's CDR3 is CASSGTRQLTGELFF. The CDR3 DNA is TGCGCCAGCAGCGGAACCAGGCAGCTCACCGGGGAGCTGTTTTTT.

V usage is TRBV7-2 and J usage is TRBJ1-5; 7 nucleotides match TRBD1. The CDR3 is made up of 15 amino acids. V shed 5 bases, J shed 3 bases, and the junction held 7 bases outside the gene matches. CDR1 SGHTA and CDR2 FQGNSA come from the germline V gene. CDR3 bases: TGTGCCAGCAGCCAGGACAGGCTGGACAATCAGCCCCAGCATTTT. It translates to CASSQDRLDNQPQHF.

The J gene is TRBJ2-3, the V gene TRBV5-1; 7 bases are shared with TRBD1. CDR3 length: 15 residues. Trimming at V came to 7 bases and at J to 2 bases, leaving 10 bases not matched to a gene. Germline CDR1 is SGHRS and CDR2 is YFSETQ. CDR3: CASQRGTDNTDTQYF. CDR3 DNA sequence: TGCGCCAGCCAACGTGGGACAGACAACACAGATACGCAGTATTTT.

The rearrangement joins TRBV14 to TRBJ2-3, with D maybe TRBD2 (7 bases). The CDR3 has 14 amino acids. Germline V lookup: CDR1 SGHDN, CDR2 FVKESK. Trimming pared 1 base from V and 4 bases from J, leaving 9 bases between. The CDR3 sequence is CASSQAGGADTQYF. In DNA, the CDR3 is TGTGCCAGCAGCCAAGCGGGGGGCGCAGATACGCAGTATTTT.

Here the CDR3 reads CASSVRVRGYTF. CDR3 bases: TGTGCCAGCAGTGTACGGGTACGGGGCTACACCTTC. The chain links TRBV28 to TRBJ1-2, with D hard to call. CDR1 is MDHEN and CDR2 is SYDVKM in the germline V gene. The CDR3 has 12 amino acids. Trimming removed 5 bases from V and 8 bases from J, with 12 bases in between.

This clone was found once. The genes are TRBV6-5 and TRBJ2-2, with 8 bases aligning to TRBD2. Germline trimming cut 4 bases from V and 8 bases from J; bases unmatched to any gene: 6. The CDR3 is made up of 14 amino acids. Germline V CDR1 and CDR2: MNHEY, SVGAGI. DNA of the CDR3: TGTGCCAGCAGTTGGGGTAGCGGGGCTGGGGAGCTGTTTTTT. It is translated as CASSWGSGAGELFF.

The genes are TRBV4-1 and TRBJ2-1, with a tentative D call TRBD1 (6 bases). Trimming stripped 4 bases from V and 2 bases from J, with 12 bases between. CDR1 MGHRA and CDR2 YSYEKL come from the germline V gene. The length of the CDR3 is 15 residues. The CDR3 bases are TGCGCCAGCAGCCTGCGGACAGAGACCTACAATGAGCAGTTCTTC. Translation: CASSLRTETYNEQFF.

The V and J genes are TRBV7-9 and TRBJ1-1, with D possibly matching TRBD1 (5 bases). The CDR3 has 15 amino acids. Per the germline V gene, CDR1 is SEHNR and CDR2 is FQNEAQ (reference sequence). With 5 bases removed from V and 1 base from J, the gap between germline ends came to 14 bases. CDR3 nucleotides: TGTGCCAGCAGCCCGAACGTAGACAGGAACACTGAAGCTTTCTTT. This encodes CASSPNVDRNTEAFF.

The V call is TRBV27, the J call TRBJ2-2; 9 nucleotides match TRBD1. This CDR3 spans 16 amino acids. The J segment lost 1 base and the V segment lost 6 bases, leaving 6 bases of the junction unmatched. The germline CDR1 and CDR2 sequences are MNHEY and SMNVEV (reference sequence). This CDR3 is CASRVQGAVNTGELFF. DNA of the CDR3: TGTGCCAGCAGAGTACAGGGGGCCGTGAACACCGGGGAGCTGTTTTTT.

This sequence joins TRBV7-2 and TRBJ1-1, with 9 bases aligning to TRBD1. V lost 5 bases to trimming and J lost 4 bases; unmatched junction nucleotides: 8. CDR1 is SGHTA and CDR2 is FQGNSA in the germline V gene. This CDR3 spans 15 amino acids. Here the CDR3 reads CASSVAQGARTEAFF. The CDR3 DNA follows: TGTGCCAGCAGCGTCGCACAGGGGGCGCGCACTGAAGCTTTCTTT.

J is TRBJ1-1 and V is TRBV5-1, with TRBD1 matching 9 bases. V was clipped by 4 bases and J by 7 bases; unmatched bases: 8. The V gene's germline CDR1 is SGHRS and CDR2 YFSETQ. This CDR3 comprises 14 residues. The CDR3 here is CASSPRGGQGEAFF. In DNA, the CDR3 is TGCGCCAGCAGCCCCCGGGGGGGACAGGGTGAAGCTTTCTTT. The complete variable domain, with remaining parts taken from reference TRBV5-1 and TRBJ1-1, reads KAGVTQTPRYLIKTRGQQVTLSCSPISGHRSVSWYQQTPGQGLQFLFEYFSETQRNKGNFPGRFSGRQFSNSRSEMNVSTLELGDSALYLCASSPRGGQGEAFFGQGTRLTVV.

The CDR3 bases are TGTGCCACCCGTCGGGGTACAAGCTCCTACGAGCAGTACTTC. As protein: CATRRGTSSYEQYF. The chain carries TRBV15 and TRBJ2-7; tentative D call: TRBD2 (5 bases). The CDR3 consists of 14 residues. The germline V gene has CDR1 LNHNV and CDR2 YYDKDF (reference sequence). V lost 8 bases, J lost 0 bases, and 14 bases lay in between. Full variable domain (remainder filled in from reference TRBV15 and TRBJ2-7): DAMVIQNPRYQVTQFGKPVTLSCSQTLNHNVMYWYQQKSSQAPKLLFHYYDKDFNNEADTPDNFQSRRPNTSFCFLDIRSPGLGDTAMYLCATRRGTSSYEQYFGPGTRLTVT.

The rearrangement uses TRBV10-3 and TRBJ1-2; D not resolved. This CDR3 is built from 13 residues. Germline CDR1 ENHRY, CDR2 SYGVKD. Trimming took 8 bases from V and 8 from J, leaving 18 bases between them. For the CDR3, the DNA is TGTGCCATCCATAGCGGGGTGTTCCGCGGCTACACCTTC. It yields the protein CAIHSGVFRGYTF.

Only one count was recorded for this clone. CDR3 nucleotide sequence: TGTGCCAGCAGCTTAGCCTCCCCGGTCGGGGGGGGAGAGTACTTC. Amino acids: CASSLASPVGGGEYF. The rearrangement uses TRBV7-6 and TRBJ2-5; 8 nucleotides line up with TRBD2. The germline gives CDR1 SGHVS, CDR2 FNYEAQ. V trimming: 0 bases; J trimming: 12 bases; junction bases outside the gene matches: 12. This CDR3 has 15 residues.

The rearrangement joins TRBV5-1 to TRBJ2-1, with TRBD2 matching over 8 bases. Germline CDR1 is SGHRS and CDR2 is YFSETQ. The CDR3 extends over 14 amino acids. Trimming took 2 bases from V and 6 from J; bases not matched to a gene: 4. The CDR3 DNA sequence: TGCGCCAGCAGCTTACCCAGCGGGAGCAATGAGCAGTTCTTC. It is translated as CASSLPSGSNEQFF.

V gene TRBV19 combines with J gene TRBJ2-3; the D gene is possibly TRBD2 (5 bases). V lost 6 bases, J lost 5 bases, and 6 bases lay in between. CDR1 and CDR2 (germline): LNHDA, SQIVND (reference sequence). This CDR3 contains 11 residues. CDR3 nucleotides: TGTGCCAGTAGGGGGAGAGATACGCAGTATTTT. Its protein is CASRGRDTQYF.

The V and J genes are TRBV9 and TRBJ2-3; D is unclear. Deletions cut 6 bases from V and 3 bases from J, with 14 bases between. The germline gives CDR1 SGDLS, CDR2 YYNGEE. The length of the CDR3 is 14 residues. CDR3 sequence: CASNQEPATDTQYF. The CDR3 DNA is TGTGCCAGCAACCAGGAACCGGCTACAGATACGCAGTATTTT.

The genes are TRBV7-9 and TRBJ1-2; perhaps TRBD1 as D (5 bases). V lost 5 bases and J 2 bases, leaving 12 bases between the germline ends. Germline CDR1 reads SEHNR; CDR2 reads FQNEAQ (reference sequence). The CDR3 consists of 14 residues. The CDR3: CASSLPRQNYGYTF. The CDR3 nucleotides are TGTGCCAGCAGCCTCCCCCGACAGAACTATGGCTACACCTTC.

V usage is TRBV25-1 and J usage is TRBJ2-5; 7 nucleotides align to TRBD1. V lost 7 bases to trimming and J lost 2 bases; unmatched junction nucleotides: 16. Germline V CDR1 and CDR2: MGHDK, SYGVNS. This CDR3 spans 17 amino acids. In nucleotides, the CDR3 is TGTGCCAGCACCTACACGAACCTCGGGACAGCACAAGAGACCCAGTACTTC. Translation: CASTYTNLGTAQETQYF.